Below, 19 T cell receptor beta chains from the same sample are listed, as sequenced in a study of early T cells in non-severe SARS-CoV-2 infection. TCRdb ran MiXCR on the 5' RACE reads and lists one entry per CDR3 protein. The sample yields about 39,000 distinct CDR3 sequences, approximately 6% seen once. The sample here was whole blood, taken at baseline. These receptors were taken from an adult who was a healthcare worker with PCR-confirmed SARS-CoV-2 infection or an uninfected control (not recorded which).

This clonotype was picked up many times. J is TRBJ2-7 and V is TRBV4-3; 7 nucleotides agree with TRBD2. Germline lookup yields CDR1 LGHNA and CDR2 YSLEER. This CDR3 has 16 residues. The V and J ends lost 0 bases and 6 bases, in that order; junction bases with no gene match: 11. The CDR3 sequence: CASSQDPSGTLGEQYF. The CDR3 nucleotides read TGCGCCAGCAGCCAAGATCCGAGCGGGACTCTGGGCGAGCAGTACTTC.

This clonotype was detected ten times or more. The V gene is TRBV7-9, the J gene TRBJ2-1; D not resolved. CDR3 length equals 14 residues. From germline, CDR1 is SEHNR and CDR2 FQNEAQ (reference sequence). V dropped 5 bases and J dropped 0 bases, with 8 bases sitting between them. As DNA, the CDR3 is TGTGCCAGCAGCCCCACGTCCTCCTACAATGAGCAGTTCTTC. It yields the protein CASSPTSSYNEQFF.

This clonotype appeared many times. The chain is built from TRBV20-1 and TRBJ2-2; 11 bases fit TRBD1. Germline V CDR1 and CDR2: DFQATT, SNEGSKA (reference sequence). The CDR3 loop spans 16 amino acids. V dropped 5 bases and J dropped 4; count of bases not matched to a gene: 9. CDR3: CSARTGGAPGTGELFF. In nucleotides, the CDR3 is TGCAGTGCTCGGACAGGGGGCGCCCCGGGCACCGGGGAGCTGTTTTTT.

This clonotype was detected ten times or more. This sequence joins TRBV20-1 and TRBJ2-3, with TRBD2 matching 7 bases. Losses at the gene ends were 3 bases for V and 6 bases for J; bases not matched to a gene: 12. CDR1 is DFQATT and CDR2 is SNEGSKA in the germline V gene (reference sequence). The CDR3 runs 15 residues. The CDR3 sequence is CSAREASGPSDTQYF. The CDR3 DNA follows: TGCAGTGCTAGGGAGGCTAGCGGACCTTCGGATACGCAGTATTTT.

This clonotype was detected a few times. CDR3 in amino acids: CASSYRDRAYEQYF. The CDR3 DNA follows: TGTGCCAGCAGCTATCGGGACCGGGCCTACGAGCAGTACTTC. This sequence joins TRBV11-3 and TRBJ2-7; D may correspond to TRBD1 or TRBD2 (5 bases each). Trimming cost V 4 bases and J 2 bases, with 12 bases left between them. Germline CDR1 reads SGHNT; CDR2 reads YENEEA. The CDR3 spans 14 residues.

This clonotype was recorded many times. The rearrangement uses TRBV25-1 and TRBJ2-5; 8 bases match TRBD2. The CDR3 runs 13 residues. J gave up 10 bases and V 0 bases, and 4 bases lay outside the gene matches. CDR1 and CDR2 (germline): MGHDK, SYGVNS. The CDR3 bases are TGTGCCAGCAGTGAATATATCGCGGGGGGCCAGTACTTC. As protein: CASSEYIAGGQYF.

This clonotype was observed many times. The gene calls are TRBV12-3 or TRBV12-4 and TRBJ1-4, with D tentatively TRBD1 (6 bases). The CDR3 runs to 12 residues. V lost 7 bases and J lost 8, with 11 bases in between. Written as DNA, the CDR3 is TGTGCCAGCACCACCAGGGGAGAAAAACTGTTTTTT. It specifies CASTTRGEKLFF.

This clonotype was counted a single time. V gene TRBV12-3 or TRBV12-4 combines with J gene TRBJ1-1; 8 bases fit TRBD1. V gave up 6 bases and J gave up 10 bases; unmatched junction bases: 7. This CDR3 has 12 amino acids. This chain's CDR3 is CASSLTGEGAFF. The CDR3 region has the DNA TGTGCCAGCAGCCTGACAGGGGAGGGAGCTTTCTTT.

This clonotype was found many times. This chain connects TRBV6-5 to TRBJ2-7; D possibly uses TRBD1 or TRBD2 (6 bases each). The CDR3 totals 12 residues. Trimming took 0 bases from V and 10 from J, leaving 10 bases between them. Per germline, CDR1 MNHEY and CDR2 SVGAGI. The CDR3 spells CASSYSTGAQYF. The CDR3 coding sequence is TGTGCCAGCAGTTACTCGACGGGGGCTCAGTACTTC.

Ten or more counts support this clonotype. This sequence joins TRBV7-9 and TRBJ2-1; D ambiguous. Germline CDR1 and CDR2: SEHNR and FQNEAQ (reference sequence). V lost 4 bases and J lost 8, with 12 bases in between. CDR3 size: 13 residues. The CDR3 DNA sequence: TGTGCCAGCAGCTCGGTCCTCAAGGATGAGCAGTTCTTC. It translates to CASSSVLKDEQFF.

In its sample, this clonotype was seen a few times. The chain couples TRBV3-1 to TRBJ2-1; TRBD2 aligns across 7 bases. CDR1 and CDR2 from the germline V gene are LGHDT and YNNKEL (reference sequence). The CDR3 extends over 12 amino acids. The V and J ends lost 5 bases and 9 bases, in that order; junction bases with no gene match: 4. The CDR3 DNA follows: TGTGCCAGCAGCTTACTAGCGAGTGAGCAGTTCTTC. It translates to CASSLLASEQFF.

Many counts were recorded for this clonotype. J is TRBJ1-1 and V is TRBV11-2, with D uncertain. V was clipped by 3 bases and J by 7 bases, with 12 bases between them. This CDR3 has 13 residues. CDR1 and CDR2 from the germline V gene are SGHAT and FQNNGV. The CDR3: CASSFARQYEAFF. CDR3 DNA sequence: TGTGCCAGCAGCTTTGCTCGGCAGTATGAAGCTTTCTTT. The full variable domain, its missing parts supplied by reference TRBV11-2 and TRBJ1-1, is EAGVAQSPRYKIIEKRQSVAFWCNPISGHATLYWYQQILGQGPKLLIQFQNNGVVDDSQLPKDRFSAERLKGVDSTLKIQPAKLEDSAVYLCASSFARQYEAFFGQGTRLTVV.

The sample holds many counts of this clonotype. This rearrangement joins TRBV12-3 or TRBV12-4 to TRBJ1-2, with 9 bases matching TRBD1. This CDR3 has 15 residues. The V gene end was trimmed by 2 bases and the J gene end by 7 bases; junction bases not matched to a gene: 8. This chain's CDR3 is CASSLLGQGQAGYTF. DNA for the CDR3: TGTGCCAGCAGTTTATTAGGACAGGGGCAAGCTGGCTACACCTTC.

This clonotype has at least ten counts. The chain couples TRBV2 to TRBJ1-2, with D possibly matching TRBD1 (6 bases). The CDR3 is 16 amino acids. From germline, CDR1 is SNHLY and CDR2 FYNNEI. The germline V and J ends were trimmed by 7 bases and 2 bases, with 20 bases remaining between them. The CDR3 DNA sequence: TGTGCCAGCACCGGGACAACCGACATTAGAAACTATGGCTACACCTTC. It is translated as CASTGTTDIRNYGYTF. Full variable domain (rest looked up from reference TRBV2 and TRBJ1-2): EPEVTQTPSHQVTQMGQEVILRCVPISNHLYFYWYRQILGQKVEFLVSFYNNEISEKSEIFDDQFSVERPDGSNFTLKIRSTKLEDSAMYFCASTGTTDIRNYGYTFGSGTRLTVV.

This clonotype was recorded many times. The chain carries TRBV27 and TRBJ2-7, with a weak D call TRBD2 (6 bases). CDR1 MNHEY and CDR2 SMNVEV come from the germline V gene (reference sequence). The CDR3 extends over 16 amino acids. The V end was cut by 2 bases, the J end by 0 bases, with 14 bases between. The CDR3 DNA follows: TGTGCCAGCAGTTTAGATTGGAGGGTTAGCTCCTACGAGCAGTACTTC. Amino acids: CASSLDWRVSSYEQYF.

This clonotype was detected ten times or more. The V call is TRBV6-1, the J call TRBJ2-5; D gene ambiguous. The germline V gene encodes CDR1 MNHNS and CDR2 SASEGT. Between the trimmed V and J ends, which lost 3 bases and 7 bases, there was a span of 9 bases. CDR3 length: 12 residues. CDR3 in amino acids: CASSDGFRTQYF. Written as DNA, the CDR3 is TGTGCCAGCAGTGATGGTTTTCGGACCCAGTACTTC.

This clonotype was picked up many times. The gene calls are TRBV7-9 and TRBJ2-7; 11 positions match TRBD1. V lost 3 bases and J lost 4; bases outside the gene matches: 5. Germline CDR1 and CDR2: SEHNR and FQNEAQ (reference sequence). The CDR3 covers 15 residues. The CDR3 sequence is CASSFPDRGQYEQYF. The CDR3 DNA reads as TGTGCCAGCAGCTTCCCGGACAGGGGGCAGTACGAGCAGTACTTC. The variable domain in full, with the rest retrieved from reference TRBV7-9 and TRBJ2-7, is DTGVSQNPRHKITKRGQNVTFRCDPISEHNRLYWYRQTLGQGPEFLTYFQNEAQLEKSRLLSDRFSAERPKGSFSTLEIQRTEQGDSAMYLCASSFPDRGQYEQYFGPGTRLTVT.

There are a few counts of this clonotype. This rearrangement joins TRBV3-1 to TRBJ2-1; D is uncertain. Germline V lookup: CDR1 LGHDT, CDR2 YNNKEL (reference sequence). There are 12 residues in the CDR3. V was clipped by 4 bases and J by 2 bases, with 3 bases between them. CDR3 coding DNA: TGTGCCAGCAGCCCGACCTACAATGAGCAGTTCTTC. Amino acid sequence: CASSPTYNEQFF.

This chain links TRBV12-3 or TRBV12-4 with TRBJ2-2; 7 bases are shared with TRBD2. The length of the CDR3 is 14 residues. V lost 6 bases, J lost 6 bases, and 7 bases stayed unmatched. The DNA for the CDR3 is TGTGCCAGCAGAGAGGGCGGGAGCCCCGGGGAGCTGTTTTTT. Translating it yields CASREGGSPGELFF.